Listed below are T cell receptor beta chains from one sample, sequenced in a study of shared clonotypes between healthy human individuals. Profiled with immunoSEQ multiplex PCR; TCRdb holds only in-frame clones, not every one. Of 950,000 to 1,300,000 clones in the sample, around 76% were seen once. Sequencing was done on a sample of memory CD4+ T cells sorted from blood. All receptors come from a man aged 18 to 30 in good health. Both conserved end residues are part of each CDR3. The D gene is left open where the match is weak. Only some rows state a clone size, as once, few, many or a class for expanded clones.

CDR3 DNA,CDR3 protein,D gene,J gene,clone size,V gene
TGTGCCAGCAGTTACGGGCGGGGGGGCACAGATACGCAGTATTTT,CASSYGRGGTDTQYF,TRBD2,TRBJ2-3,few,TRBV6-6
TGTGCCAGCACCGACAGGGGTTTCAGCTACACCTTC,CASTDRGFSYTF,TRBD1,TRBJ1-2,once,TRBV5-6
TGTGCCAGCAGTTTAGTGGGATATAGCAATCAGCCCCAGCATTTT,CASSLVGYSNQPQHF,NA,TRBJ1-5,NA,TRBV28
TGCGCCAGCAGCCAAGATCTCTTCAGGCAGGGCCATCAGCCCCAGCATTTT,CASSQDLFRQGHQPQHF,NA,TRBJ1-5,NA,TRBV4-1
TGTGCTTCGTCAGGGGGCGCGAATGAAAAACTGTTTTTT,CASSGGANEKLFF,TRBD1,TRBJ1-4,NA,TRBV19
TGTGCCAGCTCACCAGGACAGGGCGGGGGCTACACCTTC,CASSPGQGGGYTF,TRBD1,TRBJ1-2,NA,TRBV18
TGTGCCAGCAGTTCCGGTACCGAAGTTGGAAGCACTGAAGCTTTCTTT,CASSSGTEVGSTEAFF,NA,TRBJ1-1,NA,TRBV6-6
TGTGCCAGCAGTTTGGGGACTGGGGCACCCCTCCACTTT,CASSLGTGAPLHF,NA,TRBJ1-6,many,TRBV2
TGCGCCAGCAGCTCAAAACTAGCGACCCGCACAGATACGCAGTATTTT,CASSSKLATRTDTQYF,TRBD2,TRBJ2-3,NA,TRBV5-1
TGCGCCAGCAGCCACGGAGGAGGCCCATTAGGGTCTGGGGCCAACGTCCTGACTTTC,CASSHGGGPLGSGANVLTF,NA,TRBJ2-6,NA,TRBV4-1
TGTGCCAGCAGCTTAGAGACAGGTCCCTACGAGCAGTACTTC,CASSLETGPYEQYF,NA,TRBJ2-7,NA,TRBV11-2
TGTGCCAGCAGCGCCCGGGACTTCGGAGGCTCCGAGCAGTACTTC,CASSARDFGGSEQYF,NA,TRBJ2-7,few,TRBV9
TGTGCCAGCAGCCAAGGGGCGATGCTGGCCACAGATACGCAGTATTTT,CASSQGAMLATDTQYF,NA,TRBJ2-3,NA,TRBV4-2
TGTGCCAGCAGTGAAACGGGGACAGGTCGAAATGAAAAACTGTTTTTT,CASSETGTGRNEKLFF,TRBD1,TRBJ1-4,NA,TRBV25-1
TGTGCCTGGAGTTCTAACGACGAGCAGTACTTC,CAWSSNDEQYF,NA,TRBJ2-7,NA,TRBV30
TGTGCCAGCAGTATCCTGGGCTCCGGCGGGCAGTTCTTC,CASSILGSGGQFF,NA,TRBJ2-1,NA,TRBV6-6
TGTGCCAGCAGCCCCTCCTTAGGGAGCTGGGAGACCCAGTACTTC,CASSPSLGSWETQYF,NA,TRBJ2-5,NA,TRBV7-2